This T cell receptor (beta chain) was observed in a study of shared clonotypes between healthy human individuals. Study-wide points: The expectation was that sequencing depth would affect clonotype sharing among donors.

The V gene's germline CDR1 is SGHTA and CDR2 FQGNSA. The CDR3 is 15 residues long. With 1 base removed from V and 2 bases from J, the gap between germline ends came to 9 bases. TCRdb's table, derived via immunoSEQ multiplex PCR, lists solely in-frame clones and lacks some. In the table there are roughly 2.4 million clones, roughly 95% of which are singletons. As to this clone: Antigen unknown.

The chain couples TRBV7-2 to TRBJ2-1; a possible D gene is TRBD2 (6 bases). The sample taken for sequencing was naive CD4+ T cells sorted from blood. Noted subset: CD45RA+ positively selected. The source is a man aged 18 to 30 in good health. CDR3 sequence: CASSLVGGTYNEQFF. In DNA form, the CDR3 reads TGTGCCAGCAGCTTAGTTGGCGGGACCTACAATGAGCAGTTCTTC. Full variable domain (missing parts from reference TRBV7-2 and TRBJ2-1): GAGVSQSPSNKVTEKGKDVELRCDPISGHTALYWYRQSLGQGLEFLIYFQGNSAPDKSGLPSDRFSAERTGGSVSTLTIQRTQQEDSAVYLCASSLVGGTYNEQFFGPGTRLTVL.